These 30 T cell receptor beta chains originate from one sample sequenced in a study of T cell changes during pregnancy in multiple sclerosis. Method: immunoSEQ multiplex PCR; TCRdb's copy keeps in-frame clones and lacks some. The sample includes tens of thousands of clones, 92% of them seen just once. The material sequenced was CD4+ T cells from peripheral blood mononuclear cells, taken in the second trimester of pregnancy. The receptors were sampled from a female donor in good health, enrolled as a control in a pregnancy study.

The chain links TRBV7-2 to TRBJ2-7, with D possibly TRBD1 on 5 matching bases. The CDR3 totals 17 residues. Germline CDR1 is SGHTA and CDR2 is FQGNSA. V was cut by 2 bases and J by 0 bases, with 17 bases left in between. The CDR3 DNA is TGTGCCAGCAGCTTACAGTCTTTACAGGTCCACTCCTACGAGCAGTACTTC. Protein sequence: CASSLQSLQVHSYEQYF.

This chain joins TRBV11-2 and TRBJ1-3; a weak D match, TRBD1 (5 bases). The CDR3 is made up of 19 amino acids. V gave up 1 base and J gave up 0 bases, with 19 bases separating them. The V gene's germline CDR1 is SGHAT and CDR2 FQNNGV. The CDR3: CASSLGWGVDLYSGNTIYF. The CDR3 DNA reads TGTGCCAGCAGCTTAGGATGGGGGGTCGATCTTTACTCTGGAAACACCATATATTTT.

The rearrangement uses TRBV9 and TRBJ1-3; D gene uncertain. V gave up 6 bases and J gave up 4 bases, with 14 bases separating them. Germline V gene data show CDR1 as SGDLS and CDR2 as YYNGEE. The CDR3 extends over 14 amino acids. The CDR3: CASTTEREGNTIYF. The CDR3 region has the DNA TGTGCCAGCACCACTGAGAGGGAGGGAAACACCATATATTTT. Supplemented by reference TRBV9 and TRBJ1-3, the full variable domain reads DSGVTQTPKHLITATGQRVTLRCSPRSGDLSVYWYQQSLDQGLQFLIQYYNGEERAKGNILERFSAQQFPDLHSELNLSSLELGDSALYFCASTTEREGNTIYFGEGSWLTVV.

The chain recombines TRBV5-1 with TRBJ1-2; D uncertain. V shed 0 bases and J shed 8 bases, with 11 bases lying between them. Germline assignment: CDR1 SGHRS and CDR2 YFSETQ. CDR3 length equals 13 residues. The CDR3 here is CASSLAGTEGYTF. The CDR3 bases are TGCGCCAGCAGCTTGGCGGGTACCGAGGGCTACACCTTC.

This rearrangement joins TRBV19 to TRBJ2-1, with D possibly matching TRBD2 (6 bases). V lost 9 bases, J lost 6 bases, and 21 bases lay in between. CDR1 is LNHDA and CDR2 is SQIVND in the germline V gene (reference sequence). The CDR3 consists of 15 residues. In DNA, the CDR3 is TGTGCCAGCGTCGGAGGGGCAAAAACCCCCAATGAGCAGTTCTTC. Residues: CASVGGAKTPNEQFF.

The chain employs TRBV7-8 and TRBJ2-1; 11 nucleotides agree with TRBD2. This CDR3 is 20 amino acids long. Germline lookup yields CDR1 SGHVS and CDR2 FQNEAQ. The J segment lost 0 bases and the V segment lost 5 bases, leaving 15 bases of the junction unmatched. CDR3 sequence reads: CASSPRFSGGAVSSYNEQFF. The CDR3 DNA reads TGTGCCAGCAGCCCCCGGTTTAGCGGGGGGGCCGTCTCCTCCTACAATGAGCAGTTCTTC.

The CDR3 sequence: CASRAGAHEQYF. CDR3 coding DNA: TGTGCCAGCAGGGCAGGGGCCCACGAGCAGTACTTC. The V call is TRBV6-5, the J call TRBJ2-7, with D perhaps TRBD1 (6 bases). Germline V gene sequence: CDR1 MNHEY, CDR2 SVGAGI. V lost 6 bases to trimming and J lost 5 bases, with 11 bases between them. The CDR3 length is 12 residues.

V and J are TRBV4-3 and TRBJ1-1, with a tentative D call TRBD1 (6 bases). CDR1 and CDR2 from the germline V gene are LGHNA and YSLEER. The CDR3 length is 12 residues. Trimming cost V 8 bases and J 8 bases, with 15 bases left between them. CDR3 loop: CASLSQGMEAFF. For the CDR3, the DNA is TGCGCCAGCCTATCACAGGGAATGGAAGCTTTCTTT.

The rearrangement uses TRBV18 and TRBJ2-3; 7 bases line up with TRBD2. J was trimmed by 2 bases and V by 6 bases; bases with no gene match: 5. This CDR3 region has 14 residues. CDR1 and CDR2 from the germline V gene are KGHSH and LQKENI. This chain's CDR3 is CASSVGGYTDTQYF. CDR3 sequence (DNA): TGTGCCAGCTCGGTCGGGGGGTACACAGATACGCAGTATTTT.

The chain is built from TRBV30 and TRBJ2-1, with D perhaps matching TRBD1 (7 bases). The V end lost 0 bases, the J end lost 8 bases, and 17 bases lay between the germline ends. The CDR3 contains 15 residues. Germline CDR1 GTSNPN, CDR2 SVGIG (reference sequence). CDR3 amino acids: CAWSVQFGGGDEQFF. CDR3 coding DNA: TGTGCCTGGAGTGTACAGTTTGGAGGGGGCGATGAGCAGTTCTTC. Variable domain in full (rest from reference TRBV30 and TRBJ2-1): SQTIHQWPATLVQPVGSPLSLECTVEGTSNPNLYWYRQAAGRGLQLLFYSVGIGQISSEVPQNLSASRPQDRQFILSSKKLLLSDSGFYLCAWSVQFGGGDEQFFGPGTRLTVL.

This chain uses TRBV30 with TRBJ1-5, with unresolved D. The CDR3 totals 13 residues. Trimming shortened V by 1 base and J by 1 base, and 5 bases separated the two germline ends. Germline-derived CDR1 and CDR2 are GTSNPN and SVGIG (reference sequence). This CDR3 is CAWSGRSNQPQHF. CDR3 nucleotides: TGTGCCTGGAGTGGCAGAAGCAATCAGCCCCAGCATTTT. The full variable domain, in which reference TRBV30 and TRBJ1-5 provide the parts outside the CDR3, is SQTIHQWPATLVQPVGSPLSLECTVEGTSNPNLYWYRQAAGRGLQLLFYSVGIGQISSEVPQNLSASRPQDRQFILSSKKLLLSDSGFYLCAWSGRSNQPQHFGDGTRLSIL.

The chain has TRBV6-5 and TRBJ1-2; 7 bases fit TRBD1. CDR3 length equals 14 residues. J lost 2 bases, V lost 7 bases, and 7 bases had no gene match. CDR1 is MNHEY and CDR2 is SVGAGI in the germline V gene. This CDR3 is CASTRDSLNYGYTF. The CDR3 DNA is TGTGCCAGCACTAGGGACAGCCTAAACTATGGCTACACCTTC.

This chain connects TRBV27 to TRBJ1-5; weak D call: TRBD1 (5 bases). The germline V gene encodes CDR1 MNHEY and CDR2 SMNVEV (reference sequence). The CDR3 sequence is 12 residues long. V dropped 5 bases and J dropped 7 bases, with 9 bases sitting between them. Written as DNA, the CDR3 is TGTGCCAGCAGTCCCAACAGGCAGCCCCAGCATTTT. Its translation is CASSPNRQPQHF.

J is TRBJ2-3 and V is TRBV11-2; 7 nucleotides agree with TRBD1. V trimming: 5 bases; J trimming: 0 bases; junction bases outside the gene matches: 5. The germline gives CDR1 SGHAT, CDR2 FQNNGV. This CDR3 is built from 15 residues. The CDR3 here is CASSPRQGSTDTQYF. The CDR3 DNA reads as TGTGCCAGCAGCCCACGACAGGGTAGCACAGATACGCAGTATTTT.

The chain joins TRBV4-1 to TRBJ2-3, with D unclear. This CDR3 comprises 14 residues. V dropped 1 base and J dropped 4 bases, with 9 bases sitting between them. The germline CDR1 and CDR2 sequences are MGHRA and YSYEKL. The CDR3 sequence: CASSQVREADTQYF. In DNA, the CDR3 is TGCGCCAGCAGCCAAGTCCGAGAGGCAGATACGCAGTATTTT.

Only one count was recorded for this clone. J is TRBJ2-1 and V is TRBV7-3; 7 bases are a match to TRBD2. The germline V gene has CDR1 SGHTA and CDR2 FQGTGA. V shed 4 bases and J 6 bases; nucleotides not matched to a gene: 3. This CDR3 contains 13 residues. The CDR3, as DNA: TGTGCCAGCAGCTGGAGGACTAGCAATGAGCAGTTCTTC. Its protein is CASSWRTSNEQFF.

The chain recombines TRBV2 with TRBJ2-1, with 7 nucleotides matching TRBD2. Germline CDR1 and CDR2: SNHLY and FYNNEI. CDR3 length: 16 residues. V shed 5 bases, J shed 0 bases, and the junction held 7 bases outside the gene matches. The CDR3: CASSTIPGGSYNEQFF. CDR3 DNA: TGTGCCAGCAGTACCATTCCGGGGGGCTCCTACAATGAGCAGTTCTTC.

The V and J genes are TRBV7-2 and TRBJ1-2; 7 bases align to TRBD1. The CDR3 extends over 15 amino acids. Trimming took 4 bases from V and 8 from J; bases not matched to a gene: 13. The germline gives CDR1 SGHTA, CDR2 FQGNSA. The CDR3 DNA reads TGTGCCAGCAGCTCCTACAAGGGGGCGAGTGGCGGCTACACCTTC. Translated: CASSSYKGASGGYTF.

This chain joins TRBV11-3 and TRBJ1-5, with 8 bases matching TRBD1. The V gene end was trimmed by 1 base and the J gene end by 0 bases; junction bases not matched to a gene: 11. Germline loops: CDR1 SGHNT, CDR2 YENEEA. The CDR3 runs 19 residues. This CDR3 is CASSLVNRGGLNSNQPQHF. In DNA, the CDR3 is TGTGCCAGCAGCTTAGTAAACAGGGGGGGATTAAATAGCAATCAGCCCCAGCATTTT.

DNA of the CDR3: TGTGCCAGCAGCTCGACAGGGTATGAGCAGTTCTTC. It specifies CASSSTGYEQFF. This chain uses TRBV7-6 with TRBJ2-1, with 7 bases identical to TRBD1. CDR1 is SGHVS, CDR2 FNYEAQ, per germline. CDR3 length: 12 amino acids. J gave up 8 bases and V 4 bases, and 2 bases lay outside the gene matches. Full variable domain (outside the CDR3, taken from reference TRBV7-6 and TRBJ2-1): GAGVSQSPRYKVTKRGQDVALRCDPISGHVSLYWYRQALGQGPEFLTYFNYEAQQDKSGLPNDRFSAERPEGSISTLTIQRTEQRDSAMYRCASSSTGYEQFFGPGTRLTVL.

J is TRBJ1-1 and V is TRBV6-5; possible D gene TRBD1, 6 bases. Germline V lookup: CDR1 MNHEY, CDR2 SVGAGI. The CDR3 loop spans 15 amino acids. V lost 0 bases and J lost 11, with 19 bases in between. CDR3 in amino acids: CASSYSMNTGMAAFF. For the CDR3, the DNA is TGTGCCAGCAGTTACTCTATGAACACAGGGATGGCGGCTTTCTTT.

The chain recombines TRBV30 with TRBJ1-2; a weak D match, TRBD1 (5 bases). The CDR3 loop spans 12 amino acids. The V end was cut by 6 bases, the J end by 4 bases, with 12 bases between. Germline V gives CDR1 GTSNPN, CDR2 SVGIG (reference sequence). CDR3: CACPGLAYGYTF. In DNA, the CDR3 is TGTGCCTGTCCAGGGCTTGCCTATGGCTACACCTTC.

This clone occurred once. The V call is TRBV7-9, the J call TRBJ1-1; 7 nucleotides align to TRBD1. The CDR3 runs 15 residues. CDR1 is SEHNR and CDR2 is FQNEAQ in the germline V gene (reference sequence). Losses at the gene ends were 1 base for V and 1 base for J; bases not matched to a gene: 3. CDR3 in amino acids: CASSLGGQPNTEAFF. CDR3 sequence (DNA): TGTGCCAGCAGCTTAGGGGGACAGCCGAACACTGAAGCTTTCTTT.

The rearrangement uses TRBV28 and TRBJ1-4; 7 bases fit TRBD1. The trim removed 6 bases at V and 5 bases at J, leaving 12 bases unmatched. Germline V gene data show CDR1 as MDHEN and CDR2 as SYDVKM. There are 16 residues in the CDR3. CDR3 DNA sequence: TGTGCCAGCAGCCCTCCTCAAGGGGGCCCAAATGAAAAACTGTTTTTT. It translates to CASSPPQGGPNEKLFF.

The genes are TRBV4-3 and TRBJ1-6, with 8 bases matching TRBD1. The CDR3 consists of 16 residues. The V gene end was trimmed by 5 bases and the J gene end by 9 bases; junction bases not matched to a gene: 12. Germline values: CDR1 LGHNA, CDR2 YSLEER. The CDR3 spells CASSAKAGQGSSPLHF. DNA of the CDR3: TGCGCCAGCAGCGCTAAAGCCGGACAGGGAAGTTCACCCCTCCACTTT.

V usage is TRBV7-8 and J usage is TRBJ1-2; D gene uncertain. The CDR3 totals 15 residues. Trimming shortened V by 0 bases and J by 1 base, and 9 bases separated the two germline ends. CDR1 is SGHVS, CDR2 FQNEAQ, per germline. The CDR3 nucleotides read TGTGCCAGCAGCTTAGCCTTGGGGAGTAACTATGGCTACACCTTC. Translation gives CASSLALGSNYGYTF. Supplemented by reference TRBV7-8 and TRBJ1-2, the full variable domain reads GAGVSQSPRYKVAKRGQDVALRCDPISGHVSLFWYQQALGQGPEFLTYFQNEAQLDKSGLPSDRFFAERPEGSVSTLKIQRTQQEDSAVYLCASSLALGSNYGYTFGSGTRLTVV.

The chain joins TRBV10-3 to TRBJ1-2; D not certain. The V end lost 0 bases, the J end lost 5 bases, and 10 bases lay between the germline ends. Germline assignment: CDR1 ENHRY and CDR2 SYGVKD. The CDR3 runs to 14 residues. The DNA of the CDR3 is TGTGCCATCAGTGAGTCGAGGGCGGAGTATGGCTACACCTTC. This translates into CAISESRAEYGYTF.

The chain links TRBV11-2 to TRBJ1-2; possible D gene TRBD1, 5 bases. The CDR3 is 16 residues long. The V and J ends lost 1 base and 0 bases respectively, with 12 bases between them. Germline CDR1 is SGHAT and CDR2 is FQNNGV. The DNA for the CDR3 is TGTGCCAGCAGCTTAGTGGGGCAGCGAGCTAACTATGGCTACACCTTC. Its translation: CASSLVGQRANYGYTF.

The V call is TRBV5-1, the J call TRBJ2-1; 8 positions match TRBD1. The CDR3 loop spans 15 amino acids. Unmatched junction bases numbered 8, after V lost 0 bases and J lost 9 bases. Germline values: CDR1 SGHRS, CDR2 YFSETQ. The CDR3 spells CASSLAQGAPGEQFF. CDR3 in DNA: TGCGCCAGCAGCTTGGCGCAGGGGGCGCCAGGTGAGCAGTTCTTC.

The chain combines TRBV5-1 with TRBJ2-7; TRBD1 matches at 8 bases. This CDR3 contains 16 residues. V was pared by 4 bases and J by 5 bases, with 14 bases of the junction left unmatched. The germline V gene has CDR1 SGHRS and CDR2 YFSETQ. This chain's CDR3 is CASSPGVWQGANEQYF. For the CDR3, the DNA is TGCGCCAGCAGCCCCGGGGTGTGGCAGGGGGCCAACGAGCAGTACTTC. Full variable domain (rest looked up from reference TRBV5-1 and TRBJ2-7): KAGVTQTPRYLIKTRGQQVTLSCSPISGHRSVSWYQQTPGQGLQFLFEYFSETQRNKGNFPGRFSGRQFSNSRSEMNVSTLELGDSALYLCASSPGVWQGANEQYFGPGTRLTVT.